The 16 T cell receptor beta chains given below trace back to one sample, sequenced in a study of blood T cell repertoires in COVID-19. Profiled with immunoSEQ multiplex PCR; TCRdb holds only in-frame clones, not every one. The table includes under 8,500 clones, 80% to 90% detected once. The sample taken for sequencing was peripheral blood. These receptors were obtained from a man between 65 and 80 years old with active COVID-19.

The CDR3 nucleotides read TGTGCCAGCAGCTTCCGGGGGGGCTCCTACAATGAGCAGTTCTTC. Encoded protein: CASSFRGGSYNEQFF. This chain links TRBV9 with TRBJ2-1; 8 bases map to TRBD2. Germline loops: CDR1 SGDLS, CDR2 YYNGEE. The V and J ends lost 4 bases and 0 bases, in that order; junction bases with no gene match: 3. The CDR3 runs 15 residues. The complete variable domain, with remaining parts taken from reference TRBV9 and TRBJ2-1, reads DSGVTQTPKHLITATGQRVTLRCSPRSGDLSVYWYQQSLDQGLQFLIQYYNGEERAKGNILERFSAQQFPDLHSELNLSSLELGDSALYFCASSFRGGSYNEQFFGPGTRLTVL.

This chain joins TRBV5-1 and TRBJ1-4, with D perhaps matching TRBD1 (5 bases). Germline V gene sequence: CDR1 SGHRS, CDR2 YFSETQ. This CDR3 has 15 residues. Trimming removed 0 bases at V and 4 bases at J, with 10 bases between. The CDR3 here is CASSLDVRVNEKLFF. The CDR3 coding sequence is TGCGCCAGCAGCTTGGACGTCAGGGTTAATGAAAAACTGTTTTTT.

The chain joins TRBV7-6 to TRBJ1-2; the D gene is possibly TRBD1 (5 bases). The CDR3 sequence is 12 residues long. The V end was cut by 4 bases, the J end by 4 bases, with 7 bases between. Germline CDR1 and CDR2: SGHVS and FNYEAQ. This CDR3 reads CASSSDSYGYTF. For the CDR3, the DNA is TGTGCCAGCAGCTCCGACAGCTATGGCTACACCTTC.

V usage is TRBV5-4 and J usage is TRBJ2-3; 12 nucleotides match TRBD2. Germline V lookup: CDR1 SGHNT, CDR2 YYREEE (reference sequence). V lost 4 bases, J lost 1 base, and 4 bases stayed unmatched. CDR3 length: 16 residues. The CDR3 DNA reads TGTGCCAGCAGCCTCAGACTAGCGGGGGGCACAGATACGCAGTATTTT. Protein product: CASSLRLAGGTDTQYF.

This rearrangement joins TRBV9 to TRBJ1-4; no definite D call. The germline V and J ends were trimmed by 0 bases and 7 bases, with 10 bases remaining between them. CDR1 and CDR2 from the germline V gene are SGDLS and YYNGEE. The CDR3 consists of 14 residues. CDR3 nucleotide sequence: TGTGCCAGCAGCGTAGGGGAGGGTAGTGAAAAACTGTTTTTT. It encodes CASSVGEGSEKLFF.

The gene calls are TRBV9 and TRBJ2-3; D call uncertain. Trimming cost V 0 bases and J 2 bases, with 10 bases left between them. Germline CDR1 and CDR2: SGDLS and YYNGEE. This CDR3 spans 15 amino acids. Written as DNA, the CDR3 is TGTGCCAGCAGCGTAGTCCCACAGCACACAGATACGCAGTATTTT. This codes for CASSVVPQHTDTQYF.

V is TRBV14 and J is TRBJ2-1; D is undetermined. V was trimmed by 1 base and J by 6 bases, leaving 7 bases between them. Germline loops: CDR1 SGHDN, CDR2 FVKESK. This CDR3 is 13 amino acids long. The CDR3, as DNA: TGTGCCAGCAGCCAAGTTGGGCGCAATGAGCAGTTCTTC. Protein: CASSQVGRNEQFF.

The rearrangement uses TRBV7-2 and TRBJ2-7; TRBD1 matches at 9 bases. This CDR3 spans 16 amino acids. Germline CDR1 reads SGHTA; CDR2 reads FQGNSA. V shed 5 bases, J shed 1 base, and the junction held 9 bases outside the gene matches. CDR3 coding DNA: TGTGCCAGCAGCCATATTAGGGGACAGGGTTCCTACGAGCAGTACTTC. Amino acid sequence: CASSHIRGQGSYEQYF. The full variable domain, completed using reference TRBV7-2 and TRBJ2-7, is GAGVSQSPSNKVTEKGKDVELRCDPISGHTALYWYRQSLGQGLEFLIYFQGNSAPDKSGLPSDRFSAERTGGSVSTLTIQRTQQEDSAVYLCASSHIRGQGSYEQYFGPGTRLTVT.

This chain uses TRBV6-6 with TRBJ2-5, with TRBD2 as a possible D gene (6 bases). From germline, CDR1 is MNHNY and CDR2 SVGAGI (reference sequence). Trimming pared 5 bases from V and 2 bases from J, leaving 24 bases between. The CDR3 length is 18 residues. The CDR3: CASSQSREEPEGQETQYF. As DNA, the CDR3 is TGTGCCAGCAGTCAATCCAGGGAGGAGCCCGAGGGTCAAGAGACCCAGTACTTC.

This chain joins TRBV10-3 and TRBJ2-5; 8 bases agree with TRBD1. Trimming at V came to 4 bases and at J to 4 bases, leaving 5 bases not matched to a gene. The germline V gene encodes CDR1 ENHRY and CDR2 SYGVKD. CDR3 length: 14 amino acids. Here the CDR3 reads CAISGTGNRETQYF. CDR3 coding DNA: TGTGCCATCAGTGGGACAGGGAACCGAGAGACCCAGTACTTC.

This chain links TRBV5-5 with TRBJ1-2; no firm D call. The germline V gene encodes CDR1 SGHKS and CDR2 YYEKEE (reference sequence). This CDR3 contains 13 residues. The V gene lost 4 bases and the J gene lost 7 bases, with 14 bases spanning the gap. CDR3 DNA: TGTGCCAGCAGCCAATATCTGGGAGGTGGCTACACCTTC. Amino acids: CASSQYLGGGYTF.

The chain joins TRBV10-3 to TRBJ1-1; D uncertain. Germline V gives CDR1 ENHRY, CDR2 SYGVKD. The CDR3 is made up of 12 amino acids. The ends were cut back, 8 bases at V and 3 bases at J, with 10 bases in the middle. As DNA, the CDR3 is TGTGCCATCGGGCAGCCTTACACTGAAGCTTTCTTT. It encodes CAIGQPYTEAFF.

The rearrangement links TRBV10-3 to TRBJ2-7; 9 bases are a match to TRBD2. The CDR3 extends over 17 amino acids. The V and J ends lost 2 bases and 2 bases, in that order; junction bases with no gene match: 10. CDR1 is ENHRY and CDR2 is SYGVKD in the germline V gene. CDR3 region: CAISEVAGEFGAYEQYF. CDR3 nucleotides: TGTGCCATCAGTGAGGTAGCGGGGGAATTTGGGGCCTACGAGCAGTACTTC.

V gene TRBV5-1 combines with J gene TRBJ2-7, with D possibly being TRBD1 (6 bases). This CDR3 is built from 15 residues. Germline loops: CDR1 SGHRS, CDR2 YFSETQ. Trimming shortened V by 1 base and J by 0 bases, and 11 bases separated the two germline ends. CDR3 nucleotides: TGCGCCAGCAGCTTGAAGGGACAAAACTCCTACGAGCAGTACTTC. The encoded protein is CASSLKGQNSYEQYF.

The J gene is TRBJ1-1, the V gene TRBV5-4, with 8 bases identical to TRBD1. CDR3 size: 16 residues. Losses at the gene ends were 3 bases for V and 3 bases for J; bases not matched to a gene: 10. Germline V lookup: CDR1 SGHNT, CDR2 YYREEE (reference sequence). CDR3 sequence (DNA): TGTGCCAGCAGCTACTTAGTGGACAGGGTTGACACTGAAGCTTTCTTT. This gives the protein CASSYLVDRVDTEAFF.

The chain carries TRBV19 and TRBJ2-1; 8 nucleotides match TRBD1. V shed 5 bases, J shed 2 bases, and the junction held 5 bases outside the gene matches. The V gene's germline CDR1 is LNHDA and CDR2 SQIVND (reference sequence). There are 15 residues in the CDR3. This chain's CDR3 is CASSPDRGPYNEQFF. As DNA, the CDR3 is TGTGCCAGTAGTCCTGACAGGGGACCCTACAATGAGCAGTTCTTC.